Below are 18 T cell receptor beta chains sequenced from a single sample in a study of shared clonotypes between healthy human individuals (TCRdb year 2020). The library relied on the immunoSEQ multiplex PCR assay. The table was pulled from immuneACCESS by TCRdb, which kept in-frame rearrangements only. Such tables lose some clones; where checked, under half of the loss comes from unresolved V genes, and the rest has no known cause. Present in this sample are about 2.4 million clones, roughly 92% of which were seen just once. The ten most abundant clones make up roughly 0.15% of the sample. The source material was naive CD4+ T cells sorted from blood. Taken with the paper, the label for cell subset or site translates to: CD45RA+ positively selected. The receptors come from a man between 18 and 29 years old in good health.

The count of this clone is one. The CDR3 bases are TGTGCCAGCAGGGGCCCGGGCGGGTATTCACCCCTCCACTTT. Protein: CASRGPGGYSPLHF. The V call is TRBV6-5, the J call TRBJ1-6; D gene ambiguous. Germline values: CDR1 MNHEY, CDR2 SVGAGI. The CDR3 spans 14 residues. Between the trimmed V and J ends, which lost 6 bases and 8 bases, there was a span of 14 bases.

This clone was counted only a few times. Other DNA sequences of this sample code for an identical CDR3. The gene calls are TRBV30 and TRBJ1-1, with D maybe TRBD1 (6 bases). Germline V CDR1 and CDR2: GTSNPN, SVGIG (reference sequence). The V gene lost 5 bases and the J gene lost 0 bases, with 7 bases spanning the gap. The length of the CDR3 is 12 residues. DNA of the CDR3: TGTGCCTGGGGACAGATGAACACTGAAGCTTTCTTT. Translation gives CAWGQMNTEAFF.

The chain carries TRBV5-1 and TRBJ2-3; D perhaps matches TRBD2 (5 bases). The CDR3 totals 13 residues. CDR1 is SGHRS, CDR2 YFSETQ, per germline. Trimming shortened V by 5 bases and J by 1 base, and 8 bases separated the two germline ends. The CDR3 loop is CASRAGGTDTQYF. The CDR3 DNA reads as TGCGCCAGCAGAGCCGGGGGCACAGATACGCAGTATTTT.

Written as DNA, the CDR3 is TGCGCCAGCAACTACGGGACAATTCTTAGCGTGGAAGCGAACACCGGGGAGCTGTTTTTT. Translated, it gives CASNYGTILSVEANTGELFF. This sequence joins TRBV4-1 and TRBJ2-2, with D possibly matching TRBD1 (6 bases). V was pared by 7 bases and J by 0 bases, with 27 bases between. Per germline, CDR1 MGHRA and CDR2 YSYEKL. The length of the CDR3 is 20 residues.

The rearrangement uses TRBV11-2 and TRBJ2-7, with 9 bases matching TRBD1. Germline V gives CDR1 SGHAT, CDR2 FQNNGV. Trimming removed 1 base from V and 4 bases from J; junction bases left unmatched: 2. CDR3 length equals 14 residues. The CDR3 region is CASSLAQGAYEQYF. CDR3 DNA sequence: TGTGCCAGCAGCTTAGCACAGGGGGCGTACGAGCAGTACTTC.

Only one count was recorded for this clone. This rearrangement joins TRBV10-2 to TRBJ1-5; no clear D gene. Between the trimmed V and J ends, which lost 0 bases and 7 bases, there was a span of 7 bases. CDR1 WSHSY and CDR2 SAAADI come from the germline V gene. The CDR3 sequence is 13 residues long. The CDR3 reads CASSESARQPQHF. The CDR3 nucleotides read TGCGCCAGCAGTGAGTCGGCTCGCCAGCCCCAGCATTTT.

The rearrangement links TRBV12-5 to TRBJ2-1, with 9 bases that match TRBD2. The CDR3 sequence is 16 residues long. Germline V gene data show CDR1 as LGHNT and CDR2 as FRNRAP. With 1 base clipped from V and 3 bases from J, the junction kept 4 bases outside the gene matches. The CDR3 nucleotides are TGTGCTAGTGGTTTGGACGGACTAGCGAACTACAATGAGCAGTTCTTC. Residues: CASGLDGLANYNEQFF. Combining the CDR3 with reference TRBV12-5 and TRBJ2-1 gives the whole variable domain DARVTQTPRHKVTEMGQEVTMRCQPILGHNTVFWYRQTMMQGLELLAYFRNRAPLDDSGMPKDRFSAEMPDATLATLKIQPSEPRDSAVYFCASGLDGLANYNEQFFGPGTRLTVL.

On this clone: Other nucleotide sequences from this sample produce the same CDR3. The V gene is TRBV11-2, the J gene TRBJ1-1, with D unclear. The CDR3 is 15 residues long. Trimming left V 1 base short and J 2 bases short, with 11 bases between. Germline CDR1 SGHAT, CDR2 FQNNGV. CDR3 sequence (DNA): TGTGCCAGCAGCTTAGGGGGAGGGAAAAACACTGAAGCTTTCTTT. It yields the protein CASSLGGGKNTEAFF.

The rearrangement joins TRBV6-1 to TRBJ2-5; 11 positions agree with TRBD2. V gave up 8 bases and J gave up 4 bases; unmatched junction bases: 6. CDR1 MNHNS and CDR2 SASEGT come from the germline V gene. The length of the CDR3 is 14 residues. The CDR3 DNA reads as TGTGCCAGCCGAGATAGCGGGAGGGGAGAGACCCAGTACTTC. As protein: CASRDSGRGETQYF.

The V and J genes are TRBV18 and TRBJ1-4; possible D gene TRBD1, 5 bases. Germline values: CDR1 KGHSH, CDR2 LQKENI. The CDR3 spans 17 residues. Trimming removed 3 bases at V and 6 bases at J, with 20 bases between. CDR3 DNA sequence: TGTGCCAGCTCACCGATAATACCGGGACCTGGTGATGAAAAACTGTTTTTT. Protein: CASSPIIPGPGDEKLFF.

The rearrangement links TRBV28 to TRBJ1-1; D uncertain. Germline CDR1 reads MDHEN; CDR2 reads SYDVKM. Trimming shortened V by 8 bases and J by 4 bases, and 8 bases separated the two germline ends. CDR3 length: 11 residues. This CDR3 is CASVGSTEAFF. DNA for the CDR3: TGTGCCAGCGTGGGCAGCACTGAAGCTTTCTTT.

The rearrangement joins TRBV28 to TRBJ1-2; D not resolved. Germline V gene lookup returns CDR1 MDHEN and CDR2 SYDVKM. The length of the CDR3 is 11 residues. With 4 bases removed from V and 8 bases from J, the gap between germline ends came to 8 bases. The DNA for the CDR3 is TGTGCCAGCAGTTCAAGCCGCGGCTACACCTTC. Translation: CASSSSRGYTF.

For the CDR3, the DNA is TGTGCCAGCAGCTTTCACACTGAAGCTTTCTTT. It specifies CASSFHTEAFF. This chain uses TRBV7-2 with TRBJ1-1; D remains ambiguous. V was shortened by 3 bases and J by 3 bases, with 2 bases between the two germline ends. The CDR3 consists of 11 residues. Germline CDR1 reads SGHTA; CDR2 reads FQGNSA.

V is TRBV6-5 and J is TRBJ2-3; no definite D call. The CDR3 is 15 residues long. Trimming took 7 bases from V and 0 from J, leaving 14 bases between them. CDR1 and CDR2 from the germline V gene are MNHEY and SVGAGI. The CDR3, as DNA: TGTGCCAGCAATTCCCCAGGCCCTAGCACAGATACGCAGTATTTT. Amino acids: CASNSPGPSTDTQYF.

With respect to this clone: The same CDR3 arises from other DNA sequences in this sample as well. V is TRBV28 and J is TRBJ1-2; perhaps TRBD1 as D (5 bases). The CDR3 sequence is 14 residues long. Germline CDR1 and CDR2: MDHEN and SYDVKM. V dropped 6 bases and J dropped 0 bases, with 11 bases sitting between them. CDR3 loop: CASSLGGTNYGYTF. For the CDR3, the DNA is TGTGCCAGCAGCTTGGGGGGTACTAACTATGGCTACACCTTC.

This clone has only one observation. The chain is built from TRBV6-6 and TRBJ2-7; D is perhaps TRBD1 (6 bases). Trimming removed 2 bases at V and 0 bases at J, with 11 bases between. The CDR3 consists of 15 residues. Germline values: CDR1 MNHNY, CDR2 SVGAGI (reference sequence). The CDR3 region has the DNA TGTGCCAGCAGTTACACGCAGGGGTTCTCCTACGAGCAGTACTTC. It is translated as CASSYTQGFSYEQYF.

DNA of the CDR3: TGTGCCAGCACCCCCAGACTCGCTGGCATTCAGTACTTC. Its translation: CASTPRLAGIQYF. This chain joins TRBV11-2 and TRBJ2-4; D is ambiguous. V lost 7 bases and J lost 9, with 16 bases in between. CDR1 and CDR2 from the germline V gene are SGHAT and FQNNGV. CDR3 length equals 13 residues.

The rearrangement joins TRBV27 to TRBJ2-4; 9 bases align to TRBD1. The CDR3 length is 13 residues. The junction had 9 bases not matched to a gene; V was cut back by 6 bases and J by 12 bases. The V gene's germline CDR1 is MNHEY and CDR2 SMNVEV (reference sequence). The CDR3 reads CASRTDRGGGQYF. CDR3 in DNA: TGTGCCAGCAGAACGGACAGGGGCGGGGGTCAGTACTTC.